A single TCR beta chain is shown here with its context. Here immunoSEQ multiplex PCR was the method, and the copy in TCRdb shows in-frame clones only, minus some. The sample carries some 270,000 clones, roughly 85% recorded once. Germline CDR1 SGHVS, CDR2 FNYEAQ. V lost 1 base and J 1 base, leaving 12 bases between the germline ends. The CDR3 runs to 16 residues. Clinical histories supplied by participants themselves formed the basis of cohort assignment. This sample was included in a study of blood T cell repertoires in COVID-19. The wider study: Nucleic acid was either cDNA or gDNA, and it came from T cells, B-cell-depleted T cells, or PBMCs.

The sequencing sample was made of PBMCs or T cells enriched from blood (not recorded which). J is TRBJ2-3 and V is TRBV7-6; possibly TRBD2 for D (6 bases). This TCR was sampled from a woman between 50 and 59 years old with acute COVID-19. CDR3 nucleotides: TGTGCCAGCAGCTTAGGGGAGTGGGGGGGCACAGATACGCAGTATTTT. It specifies CASSLGEWGGTDTQYF.